The T cell receptor (beta chain) described here comes from a study of blood T cell repertoires in COVID-19. Libraries were prepared by immunoSEQ multiplex PCR; TCRdb keeps only in-frame clonotypes and omits some of them. The repertoire consists of 30,000 to 40,000 clones, with approximately 86% occurring once and the leading ten covering under 65%. The clonotype comes from a man between 65 and 85 years old with acute or convalescent COVID-19. Sequencing was performed on peripheral blood.

CDR3 coding DNA: TGCGCCAGCAGCTCAGTACAGGGGACAGATACGCAGTATTTT. Its protein is CASSSVQGTDTQYF. The chain combines TRBV5-1 with TRBJ2-3; 7 bases agree with TRBD1. The CDR3 covers 14 residues. V shed 3 bases, J shed 3 bases, and the junction held 4 bases outside the gene matches. Germline V gene sequence: CDR1 SGHRS, CDR2 YFSETQ.